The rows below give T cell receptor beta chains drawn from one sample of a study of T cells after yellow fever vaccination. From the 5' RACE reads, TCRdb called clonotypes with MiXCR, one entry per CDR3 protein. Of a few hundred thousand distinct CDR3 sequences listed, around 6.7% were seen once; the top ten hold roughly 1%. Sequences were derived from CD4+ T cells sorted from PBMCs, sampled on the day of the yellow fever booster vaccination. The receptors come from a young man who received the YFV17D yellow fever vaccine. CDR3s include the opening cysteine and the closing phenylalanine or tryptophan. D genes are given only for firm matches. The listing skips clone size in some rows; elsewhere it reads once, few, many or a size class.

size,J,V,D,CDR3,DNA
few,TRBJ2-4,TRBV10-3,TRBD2,CAISESGLAGVNIQYF,TGTGCCATCAGTGAGTCGGGACTAGCGGGAGTAAACATTCAGTACTTC
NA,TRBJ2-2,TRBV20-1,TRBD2,CSATRVAGSPGELFF,TGCAGTGCTACGCGAGTAGCGGGAAGTCCCGGGGAGCTGTTTTTT
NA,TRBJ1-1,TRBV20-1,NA,CSAPREGVGTEAFF,TGCAGTGCCCCAAGAGAGGGTGTGGGCACTGAAGCTTTCTTT
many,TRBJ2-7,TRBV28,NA,CASSWGNYEQYF,TGTGCCAGCAGTTGGGGAAACTACGAGCAGTACTTC
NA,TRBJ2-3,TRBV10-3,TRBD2,CAISGPNRLAGDTQYF,TGTGCCATCAGTGGGCCCAATCGACTAGCAGGGGATACGCAGTATTTT
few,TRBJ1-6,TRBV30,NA,CAWRGVQGTASPLHF,TGTGCCTGGAGAGGAGTACAGGGAACTGCTTCACCCCTCCACTTT
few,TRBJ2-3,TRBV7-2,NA,CASSLAGGPSTDTQYF,TGTGCCAGCAGCTTAGCTGGGGGACCTAGCACAGATACGCAGTATTTT
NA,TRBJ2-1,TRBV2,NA,CASSVEFYNEQFF,TGTGCCAGCAGTGTAGAGTTTTACAATGAGCAGTTCTTC
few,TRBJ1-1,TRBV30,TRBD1,CAWSVRPGQGRNTEAFF,TGTGCCTGGAGTGTACGCCCCGGACAGGGGAGGAACACTGAAGCTTTCTTT
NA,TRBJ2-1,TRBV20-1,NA,CSGLGATGNEQFF,TGCAGTGGGCTCGGCGCTACAGGTAATGAGCAGTTCTTC
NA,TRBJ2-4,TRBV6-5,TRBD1,CASSYPGQGPAKNIQYF,TGTGCCAGCAGTTATCCCGGACAGGGGCCCGCCAAAAACATTCAGTACTTC
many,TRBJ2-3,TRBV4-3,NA,CASSQQLSFGTDTQYF,TGCGCCAGCAGCCAGCAACTCTCCTTTGGGACAGATACGCAGTATTTT
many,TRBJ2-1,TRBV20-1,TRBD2,CSASTSGRLDEQFF,TGCAGTGCTTCCACTAGCGGGAGGTTGGATGAGCAGTTCTTC
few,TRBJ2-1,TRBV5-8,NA,CASSLRPISYNEQFF,TGTGCCAGCAGCTTGAGGCCGATCTCCTACAATGAGCAGTTCTTC
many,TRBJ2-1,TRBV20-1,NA,CSAGGGGRNEQFF,TGCAGTGCTGGAGGGGGAGGGCGAAATGAGCAGTTCTTC
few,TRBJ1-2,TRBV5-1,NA,CASSSRGGVPYGYTF,TGCGCCAGCAGCTCCCGCGGCGGGGTGCCCTATGGCTACACCTTC
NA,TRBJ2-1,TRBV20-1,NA,CSASPQTVAYNEQFF,TGCAGTGCTAGCCCCCAGACAGTGGCTTACAATGAGCAGTTCTTC
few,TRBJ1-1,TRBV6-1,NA,CASSPYSNTEAFF,TGTGCCAGCAGTCCCTATTCGAACACTGAAGCTTTCTTT
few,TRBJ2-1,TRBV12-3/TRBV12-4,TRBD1,CASQPGQGVYNEQFF,TGTGCCAGTCAGCCGGGACAGGGGGTTTACAATGAGCAGTTCTTC
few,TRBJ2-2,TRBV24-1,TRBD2,CATSDLAPGGSFTGELFF,TGTGCCACCAGTGATTTGGCCCCTGGCGGGAGTTTCACCGGGGAGCTGTTTTTT
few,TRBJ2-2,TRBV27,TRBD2,CASSPSGMVTGELFF,TGTGCCAGCAGCCCTAGCGGGATGGTCACCGGGGAGCTGTTTTTT
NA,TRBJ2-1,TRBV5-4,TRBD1,CASRAGGSYNEQFF,TGTGCCAGCAGAGCAGGGGGCTCCTACAATGAGCAGTTCTTC
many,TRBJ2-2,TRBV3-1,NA,CASSQGTGELFF,TGTGCCAGCAGCCAGGGGACCGGGGAGCTGTTTTTT
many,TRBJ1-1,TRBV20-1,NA,CSVTFGGVNTEAFF,TGCAGTGTCACGTTCGGGGGGGTGAACACTGAAGCTTTCTTT
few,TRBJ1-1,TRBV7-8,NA,CASSTLLGTELLAEAFF,TGTGCCAGCAGCACCCTTCTTGGGACCGAGCTGCTCGCTGAAGCTTTCTTT
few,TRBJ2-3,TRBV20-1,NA,CSARVSARGSTDTQYF,TGCAGTGCTAGAGTGTCAGCGCGCGGGAGCACAGATACGCAGTATTTT
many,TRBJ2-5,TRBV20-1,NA,CSARDGGSQETQYF,TGCAGTGCTAGAGATGGGGGGAGCCAAGAGACCCAGTACTTC
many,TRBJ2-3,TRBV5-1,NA,CASSLGGTLTDTQYF,TGCGCCAGCAGCTTGGGCGGGACACTAACAGATACGCAGTATTTT
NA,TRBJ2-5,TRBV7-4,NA,CASPKGSASGGETQYF,TGTGCCAGCCCTAAAGGGTCAGCGTCCGGAGGGGAGACCCAGTACTTC
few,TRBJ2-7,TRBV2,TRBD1,CAMGQGDSYEQYF,TGTGCCATGGGACAGGGCGATTCCTACGAGCAGTACTTC
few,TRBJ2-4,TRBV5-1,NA,CASSLGSRENIQYF,TGCGCCAGCAGCTTGGGGAGCCGAGAAAACATTCAGTACTTC
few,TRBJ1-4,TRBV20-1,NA,CSARKGERLFF,TGCAGTGCTAGAAAGGGGGAACGACTGTTTTTT
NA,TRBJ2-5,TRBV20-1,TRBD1,CSVKTGIKETQYF,TGCAGTGTTAAGACAGGGATTAAAGAGACCCAGTACTTC
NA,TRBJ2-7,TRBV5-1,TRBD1,CASHAGTGERAGLYEQYF,TGCGCCAGCCATGCCGGGACAGGGGAGCGGGCGGGCCTCTACGAGCAGTACTTC
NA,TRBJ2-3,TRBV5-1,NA,CASRSGGSTDTQYF,TGCGCCAGCCGCTCTGGCGGGAGCACAGATACGCAGTATTTT
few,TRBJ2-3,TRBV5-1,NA,CASSLVQLDTQYF,TGCGCCAGCAGCTTGGTCCAGCTCGATACGCAGTATTTT
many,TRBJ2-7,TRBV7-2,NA,CASSLLYEQYF,TGTGCCAGCAGCTTATTGTACGAGCAGTACTTC
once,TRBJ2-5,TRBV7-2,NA,CASSPGTKNETQYF,TGTGCCAGCAGCCCCGGGACAAAGAATGAGACCCAGTACTTC
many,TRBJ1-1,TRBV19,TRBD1,CASGTGIGTEAFF,TGTGCCAGTGGGACAGGGATCGGCACTGAAGCTTTCTTT
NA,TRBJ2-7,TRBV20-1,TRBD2,CSARGSGGGLAGGLSYEQYF,TGCAGTGCTAGGGGATCAGGGGGCGGGCTAGCGGGAGGCCTCTCCTACGAGCAGTACTTC
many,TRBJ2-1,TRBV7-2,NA,CASTPGPGPYNEQFF,TGTGCCAGCACCCCCGGCCCAGGGCCATACAATGAGCAGTTCTTC
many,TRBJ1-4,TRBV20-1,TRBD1,CSAPGQGFEKLFF,TGCAGTGCTCCGGGACAGGGGTTCGAAAAACTGTTTTTT